The 15 T cell receptor beta chains below come from one sample, sequenced in a study of cytomegalovirus exposure and HLA in healthy donors. The PCR made use of 60 Vbeta and 13 Jbeta primers. Profiled with immunoSEQ multiplex PCR; TCRdb holds only in-frame clones, not every one. The table lists about 130,000 clones, roughly three quarters of them singletons. The specimen sequenced was PBMCs. The receptors were sampled from a man younger than 30 in good health and CMV-seronegative.

Only a few counts were recorded for this clone. The chain joins TRBV28 to TRBJ1-2; D possibly corresponds to TRBD1 (5 bases). With 8 bases removed from V and 8 bases from J, the gap between germline ends came to 18 bases. The length of the CDR3 is 13 residues. The germline CDR1 and CDR2 sequences are MDHEN and SYDVKM. The CDR3 nucleotides are TGTGCCAGCGGGGATTTGGGGGGGTTCGGCTACACCTTC. It encodes CASGDLGGFGYTF.

This clone was observed a handful of times. The rearrangement joins TRBV6-5 to TRBJ1-6; a weak D match, TRBD1 (5 bases). CDR3 length: 15 amino acids. The ends were cut back, 0 bases at V and 5 bases at J, with 8 bases in the middle. Germline V gene sequence: CDR1 MNHEY, CDR2 SVGAGI. The CDR3 DNA is TGTGCCAGCAGTTACTCCTCAGGGAATAATTCACCCCTCCACTTT. This gives the protein CASSYSSGNNSPLHF.

The gene calls are TRBV5-5 and TRBJ1-1; 7 bases fit TRBD1. The CDR3 totals 14 residues. CDR1 and CDR2 from the germline V gene are SGHKS and YYEKEE (reference sequence). Trimming cost V 4 bases and J 8 bases; bases outside gene matches: 11. CDR3 in amino acids: CASSHRTGTTEAFF. The CDR3 region has the DNA TGTGCCAGCAGCCATCGGACAGGTACGACCGAAGCTTTCTTT. The whole variable domain, filled in from reference TRBV5-5 and TRBJ1-1, reads DAGVTQSPTHLIKTRGQQVTLRCSPISGHKSVSWYQQVLGQGPQFIFQYYEKEERGRGNFPDRFSARQFPNYSSELNVNALLLGDSALYLCASSHRTGTTEAFFGQGTRLTVV.

The chain combines TRBV18 with TRBJ2-7, with TRBD2 matching 8 bases. This CDR3 has 13 residues. Germline CDR1 and CDR2: KGHSH and LQKENI. Trimming cost V 3 bases and J 4 bases; bases outside gene matches: 2. The CDR3 protein is CASSPGGRYEQYV. CDR3 DNA sequence: TGTGCCAGCTCACCCGGCGGGAGGTACGAGCAGTACGTC.

DNA of the CDR3: TGTGCCAGCAGCGTAGCTACTTCGACGGGAGGGGCGACAGATACGCAGTATTTT. It is translated as CASSVATSTGGATDTQYF. This chain uses TRBV9 with TRBJ2-3; 8 bases fit TRBD2. Germline CDR1 SGDLS, CDR2 YYNGEE. Trimming took 0 bases from V and 3 from J; bases not matched to a gene: 12. The CDR3 spans 18 residues.

V is TRBV5-8 and J is TRBJ2-5; D is ambiguous. Deletions cut 2 bases from V and 3 bases from J, with 5 bases between. This CDR3 is 12 amino acids long. Per germline, CDR1 SGHTS and CDR2 YDEGEE. In DNA, the CDR3 is TGTGCCAGCAGCTTAACAGAAGAGACCCAGTACTTC. Amino acid sequence: CASSLTEETQYF.

This clone was seen a few times. The V call is TRBV6-5, the J call TRBJ2-2; 8 bases agree with TRBD2. J lost 4 bases, V lost 7 bases, and 5 bases had no gene match. This CDR3 comprises 14 residues. CDR1 MNHEY and CDR2 SVGAGI come from the germline V gene. The DNA of the CDR3 is TGTGCCAGCACCGGGGGGGGTCGCACCGGGGAGCTGTTTTTT. This gives the protein CASTGGGRTGELFF.

This clone appeared once. V and J are TRBV29-1 and TRBJ2-5; 10 nucleotides align to TRBD1. The CDR3 sequence is 13 residues long. CDR1 and CDR2 from the germline V gene are SQVTM and ANQGSEA. Germline trimming cut 4 bases from V and 3 bases from J; bases unmatched to any gene: 2. The CDR3 DNA follows: TGCAGCGTTGCGGGACAGGGGAAAGAGACCCAGTACTTC. Translation: CSVAGQGKETQYF.

This clone has only one observation. The CDR3, as DNA: TGCGCCAGCAGCTTGAGGGAGCCCGGGGAGCTGTTTTTT. Protein sequence: CASSLREPGELFF. The chain carries TRBV5-1 and TRBJ2-2; perhaps TRBD2 as D (5 bases). The CDR3 totals 13 residues. V lost 1 base and J 6 bases, leaving 7 bases between the germline ends. Per germline, CDR1 SGHRS and CDR2 YFSETQ.

The chain combines TRBV11-2 with TRBJ1-1; D is uncertain. The CDR3 is 14 amino acids. Germline V CDR1 and CDR2: SGHAT, FQNNGV. V lost 5 bases and J 7 bases, leaving 17 bases between the germline ends. The CDR3 DNA reads as TGTGCCAGCAGCCGTTTCAAAGCGCTCTGTGAAGCTTTCTTT. Translating it yields CASSRFKALCEAFF.

The rearrangement uses TRBV15 and TRBJ1-1; no clear D. The germline CDR1 and CDR2 sequences are LNHNV and YYDKDF (reference sequence). This CDR3 has 13 amino acids. V was cut by 1 base and J by 1 base, with 4 bases left in between. The CDR3 nucleotides are TGTGCCACCAGCAGAGGCAGGAACACTGAAGCTTTCTTT. This sequence encodes CATSRGRNTEAFF.

V gene TRBV28 combines with J gene TRBJ2-3, with 10 positions matching TRBD2. Per the germline V gene, CDR1 is MDHEN and CDR2 is SYDVKM. This CDR3 has 14 residues. V lost 8 bases to trimming and J lost 2 bases; unmatched junction nucleotides: 4. This CDR3 is CASRTSGPTDTQYF. For the CDR3, the DNA is TGTGCCAGCCGGACTAGCGGACCCACAGATACGCAGTATTTT.

This sequence joins TRBV6-6 and TRBJ1-2; no clear D gene. The germline V gene has CDR1 MNHNY and CDR2 SVGAGI (reference sequence). V was trimmed by 5 bases and J by 6 bases, leaving 7 bases between them. The length of the CDR3 is 11 residues. CDR3 sequence (DNA): TGTGCCAGCAGTACGGGAAATGGCTACACCTTC. Its protein product is CASSTGNGYTF.

CDR3 nucleotide sequence: TGTGCCAGCAGTTTATCTGAGGGACTAGCGGGAGGAACGGGAGAGCAGTACGTC. Protein sequence: CASSLSEGLAGGTGEQYV. The genes are TRBV27 and TRBJ2-7, with 15 positions matching TRBD2. Looked up from germline, CDR1 is MNHEY and CDR2 is SMNVEV (reference sequence). This CDR3 region has 18 residues. V lost 0 bases to trimming and J lost 7 bases; unmatched junction nucleotides: 10.

This clone was counted once. The rearrangement links TRBV5-1 to TRBJ2-2; 9 nucleotides line up with TRBD1. This CDR3 is 15 amino acids long. Germline CDR1 and CDR2: SGHRS and YFSETQ. Unmatched junction bases numbered 7, after V lost 4 bases and J lost 6 bases. CDR3 protein: CASSQTDRGAGELFF. DNA of the CDR3: TGCGCCAGCAGCCAAACAGACAGGGGGGCCGGGGAGCTGTTTTTT.